The T cell receptor beta chain described here comes from a study of CD4 and CD8 cells across lung adenocarcinoma regions. Germline V gene data show CDR1 as SGHTA and CDR2 as FQGNSA. The CDR3 runs 14 residues. V lost 2 bases to trimming and J lost 10 bases; unmatched junction nucleotides: 4. Donors had localized lung adenocarcinoma, a non-small cell lung cancer. TCRdb re-called the PCR reads through MiXCR, storing one row per CDR3 protein. The sample has several thousand distinct CDR3 sequences, over 40% seen once. The TCR comes from a male donor with lung adenocarcinoma. The CD4 and CD8 labels of this study may be unreliable. The V and J genes are TRBV7-2 and TRBJ2-1; 11 nucleotides align to TRBD2. Sequencing was done on a sample of CD4+ T cells from the margin of a lung tumor. The CDR3 DNA reads TGTGCCAGCAGCTTAACTAGCGGGAGTGCCGAGCAGTTCTTC. This gives the protein CASSLTSGSAEQFF.